This TCR beta chain was captured in a study of shared clonotypes between healthy human individuals. Using immunoSEQ multiplex PCR, the repertoire was profiled, and TCRdb retains in-frame clones only, with some absent. The profile shows about half a million clones, roughly 78% of them singletons. Healthy HIV-negative adults without recent acute infections or vaccinations served as donors. For genomic DNA, unsorted samples relied on about 90 million PBMCs. This clone was detected only a few times. Its antigen is not known. Study-level results: Since donors were few, the genetic and exposure-history diversity represented was limited.

This receptor was identified in a woman aged 40 to 50 in good health. Some clones in this sample may be carry-over from other donors' samples. Sequencing input: PBMCs.

The CDR3 region is CASSQDLTGQAFF. CDR3 bases: TGTGCCAGCAGCCAAGATCTGACAGGCCAAGCTTTCTTT. This chain connects TRBV14 to TRBJ1-1; the D gene is possibly TRBD1 (6 bases). Germline loops: CDR1 SGHDN, CDR2 FVKESK. This CDR3 is built from 13 residues. Trimming pared 0 bases from V and 9 bases from J, leaving 11 bases between.